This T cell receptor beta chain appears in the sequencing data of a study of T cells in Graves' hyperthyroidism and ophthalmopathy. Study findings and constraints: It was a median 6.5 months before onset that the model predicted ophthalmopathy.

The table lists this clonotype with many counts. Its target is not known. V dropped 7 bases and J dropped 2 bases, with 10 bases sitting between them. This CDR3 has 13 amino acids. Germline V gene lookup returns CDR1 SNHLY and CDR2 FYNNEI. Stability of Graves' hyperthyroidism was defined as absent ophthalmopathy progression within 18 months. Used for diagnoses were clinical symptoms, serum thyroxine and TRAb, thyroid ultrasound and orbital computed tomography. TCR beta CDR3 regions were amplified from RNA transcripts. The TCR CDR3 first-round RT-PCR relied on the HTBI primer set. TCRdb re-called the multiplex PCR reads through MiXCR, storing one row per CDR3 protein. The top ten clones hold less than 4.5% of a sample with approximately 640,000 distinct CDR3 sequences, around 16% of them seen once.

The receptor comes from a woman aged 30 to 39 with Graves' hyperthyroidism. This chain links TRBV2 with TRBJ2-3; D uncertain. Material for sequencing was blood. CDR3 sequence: CASILGYTDTQYF. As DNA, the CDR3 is TGTGCCAGCATTCTAGGGTACACAGATACGCAGTATTTT.